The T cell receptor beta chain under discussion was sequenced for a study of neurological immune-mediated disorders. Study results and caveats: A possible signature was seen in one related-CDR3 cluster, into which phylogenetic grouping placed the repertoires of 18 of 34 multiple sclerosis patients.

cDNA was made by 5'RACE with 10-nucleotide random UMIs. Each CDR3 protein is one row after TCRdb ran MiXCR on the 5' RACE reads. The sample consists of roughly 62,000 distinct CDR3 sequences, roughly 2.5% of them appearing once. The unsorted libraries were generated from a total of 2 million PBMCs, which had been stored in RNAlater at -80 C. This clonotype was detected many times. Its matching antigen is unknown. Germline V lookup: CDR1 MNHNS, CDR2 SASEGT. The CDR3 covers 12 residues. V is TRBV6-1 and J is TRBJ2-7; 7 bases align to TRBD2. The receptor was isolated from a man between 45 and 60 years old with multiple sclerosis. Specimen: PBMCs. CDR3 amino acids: CAGGSRVYEQYF. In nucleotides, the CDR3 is TGTGCGGGCGGGAGCAGGGTCTACGAGCAGTACTTC.